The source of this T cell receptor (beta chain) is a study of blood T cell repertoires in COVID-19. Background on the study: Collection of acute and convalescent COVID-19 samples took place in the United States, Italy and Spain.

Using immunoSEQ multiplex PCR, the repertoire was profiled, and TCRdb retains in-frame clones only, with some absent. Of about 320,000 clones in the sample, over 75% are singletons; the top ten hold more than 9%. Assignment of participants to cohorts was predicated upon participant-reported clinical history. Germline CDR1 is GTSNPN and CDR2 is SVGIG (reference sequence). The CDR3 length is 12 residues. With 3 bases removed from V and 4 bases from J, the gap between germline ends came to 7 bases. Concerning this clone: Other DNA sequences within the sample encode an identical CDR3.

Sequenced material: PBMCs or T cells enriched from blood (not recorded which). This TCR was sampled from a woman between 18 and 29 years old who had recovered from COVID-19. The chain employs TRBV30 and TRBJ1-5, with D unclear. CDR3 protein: CAWSRGNQPQHF. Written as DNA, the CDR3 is TGTGCCTGGAGCAGAGGGAATCAGCCCCAGCATTTT.